The clone carrying this T cell receptor beta chain came up many times. The data belong to a study of T-cell reconstitution after alpha-beta-depleted transplantation in children. A library of TCRbeta sequences, prepared with unique molecular identifiers, was generated. TCRdb processed the PCR reads anew with MiXCR; each CDR3 protein has one entry. The table shows some 280,000 distinct CDR3 sequences, with almost 10% occurring only once. V lost 6 bases to trimming and J lost 3 bases; unmatched junction nucleotides: 7. CDR3 size: 15 residues. Germline-derived CDR1 and CDR2 are DFQATT and SNEGSKA (reference sequence).

The chain uses TRBV20-1 and TRBJ2-3; 12 bases fit TRBD2. The source of this sequence is a human donor who donated a stem cell graft to a child with SCID. The material sequenced was PBMCs from the stem cell graft donor, taken from the stem cell graft. The DNA for the CDR3 is TGCAGTGCATCTCGACTAGCGGGGGCGACAGATACGCAGTATTTT. As protein: CSASRLAGATDTQYF.